These T cell receptor beta chains were read from a single sample in a study of T cells in tumors after PD-1 blockade. TCRdb's table, derived via immunoSEQ multiplex PCR, lists solely in-frame clones and lacks some. The table shows about 33,000 clones, with about 77% occurring only once. The sample was PBMCs, taken before anti-PD-1 treatment. These receptors were obtained from a human donor with basal cell carcinoma. CDR3s include the opening cysteine and the closing phenylalanine or tryptophan. Fields, in order: D gene, V gene, clone size, J gene, CDR3 DNA, CDR3 protein. D genes are given only for firm matches. Clone sizes are given selectively: once, few, many, or a class where the clone is expanded.

d_call: .; v_call: TRBV5-1; clone_size: once; j_call: TRBJ2-3; cdr3_nt: TGCGCCAGCACCCTCGGAAGGGGAACAGATACGCAGTATTTT; cdr3_aa: CASTLGRGTDTQYF
d_call: .; v_call: TRBV12-2; clone_size: few; j_call: TRBJ1-1; cdr3_nt: TGTGCAAGTCGCTTAGCGCCATCGGGTATGAACACTGAAGCTTTCTTT; cdr3_aa: CASRLAPSGMNTEAFF
d_call: TRBD2; v_call: TRBV6-6; clone_size: .; j_call: TRBJ2-3; cdr3_nt: TGTGCCAGCAGTAGATCCGGGACTAGCGGGATCCCAGATACGCAGTATTTT; cdr3_aa: CASSRSGTSGIPDTQYF
d_call: .; v_call: TRBV11-3; clone_size: .; j_call: TRBJ2-3; cdr3_nt: TGTGCCAGCAGCTTAGCAAGCTTTAGCACAGATACGCAGTATTTT; cdr3_aa: CASSLASFSTDTQYF
d_call: TRBD2; v_call: TRBV30; clone_size: .; j_call: TRBJ2-1; cdr3_nt: TGTGCCTGGGGGGTTGAGCTAGCGGGAGTAAATGAGCAGTTCTTC; cdr3_aa: CAWGVELAGVNEQFF
d_call: TRBD2; v_call: TRBV5-1; clone_size: .; j_call: TRBJ2-3; cdr3_nt: TGCGCCAGCAGCTGGACCGGGGGGAGGGGAGATACGCAGTATTTT; cdr3_aa: CASSWTGGRGDTQYF
d_call: .; v_call: TRBV29-1; clone_size: .; j_call: TRBJ2-1; cdr3_nt: TGCAGCGTTGACCCTAGCGATTCCTACAATGAGCAGTTCTTC; cdr3_aa: CSVDPSDSYNEQFF
d_call: .; v_call: TRBV7-2; clone_size: .; j_call: TRBJ1-5; cdr3_nt: TGTGCCAGCAGCTTAGGGGGGACCGGCAATCAGCCCCAGCATTTT; cdr3_aa: CASSLGGTGNQPQHF
d_call: .; v_call: TRBV10-3; clone_size: .; j_call: TRBJ2-7; cdr3_nt: TGTGCCATCAAGGAGGGCTACGAGCAGTACTTC; cdr3_aa: CAIKEGYEQYF
d_call: .; v_call: TRBV12-5; clone_size: few; j_call: TRBJ1-5; cdr3_nt: TGTGCTAGTGGTTTGGTAGAGGGAAATCAGCCCCAGCATTTT; cdr3_aa: CASGLVEGNQPQHF
d_call: .; v_call: TRBV30; clone_size: .; j_call: TRBJ1-4; cdr3_nt: TGTGCCTGGAGTCTGGGGCTTGATAATGAAAAACTGTTTTTT; cdr3_aa: CAWSLGLDNEKLFF
d_call: TRBD1; v_call: TRBV28; clone_size: few; j_call: TRBJ2-7; cdr3_nt: TGTGCCAGCAGTTTAGGACGTCCGGGACAGGTTGGGGAGCAGTACTTC; cdr3_aa: CASSLGRPGQVGEQYF
d_call: .; v_call: TRBV19; clone_size: .; j_call: TRBJ1-3; cdr3_nt: TGTGCCAGTAGTCAAAGGGCTGGAAACACCATATATTTT; cdr3_aa: CASSQRAGNTIYF
d_call: .; v_call: TRBV5-3; clone_size: .; j_call: TRBJ1-1; cdr3_nt: TGTGCCAGAAGCTTGTACATGAACACTGAAGCTTTCTTT; cdr3_aa: CARSLYMNTEAFF
d_call: .; v_call: TRBV6-5; clone_size: few; j_call: TRBJ1-1; cdr3_nt: TGTGCCAGCAGCCCAGGGCTGAACACTGAAGCTTTCTTT; cdr3_aa: CASSPGLNTEAFF
d_call: TRBD2; v_call: TRBV27; clone_size: .; j_call: TRBJ2-1; cdr3_nt: TGTGCCAGCAGCCACCCTAGCGGGGGGGAGAATGAGCAGTTCTTC; cdr3_aa: CASSHPSGGENEQFF
d_call: TRBD1; v_call: TRBV19; clone_size: .; j_call: TRBJ1-1; cdr3_nt: TGTGCCAGTAGTGGCCGGACAGGGGGCACTGAAGCTTTCTTT; cdr3_aa: CASSGRTGGTEAFF